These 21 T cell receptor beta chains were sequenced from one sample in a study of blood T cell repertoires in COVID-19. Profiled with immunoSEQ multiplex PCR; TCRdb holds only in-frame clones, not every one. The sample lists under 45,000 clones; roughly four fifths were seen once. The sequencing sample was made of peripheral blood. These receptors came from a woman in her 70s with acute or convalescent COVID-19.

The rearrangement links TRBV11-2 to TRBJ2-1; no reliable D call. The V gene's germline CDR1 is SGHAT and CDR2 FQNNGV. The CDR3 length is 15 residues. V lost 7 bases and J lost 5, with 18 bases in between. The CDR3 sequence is CASTIRLSKDNEQFF. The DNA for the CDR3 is TGTGCCAGCACCATCCGCCTCTCTAAAGACAATGAGCAGTTCTTC.

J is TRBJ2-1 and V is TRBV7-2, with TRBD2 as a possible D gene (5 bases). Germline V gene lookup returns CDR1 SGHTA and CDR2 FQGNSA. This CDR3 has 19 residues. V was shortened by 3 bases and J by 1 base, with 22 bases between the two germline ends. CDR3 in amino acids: CASSFSGRTRRSSYNEQFF. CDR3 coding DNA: TGTGCCAGCAGCTTCAGCGGCAGAACCCGGAGGTCGTCCTACAATGAGCAGTTCTTC.

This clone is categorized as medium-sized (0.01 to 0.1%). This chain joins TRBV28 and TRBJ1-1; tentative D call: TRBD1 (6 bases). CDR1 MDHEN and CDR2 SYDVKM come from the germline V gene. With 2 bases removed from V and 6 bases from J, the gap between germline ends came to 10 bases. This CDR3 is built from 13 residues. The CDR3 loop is CASSLSRTAEAFF. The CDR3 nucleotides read TGTGCCAGCAGTTTAAGCCGGACAGCTGAAGCTTTCTTT.

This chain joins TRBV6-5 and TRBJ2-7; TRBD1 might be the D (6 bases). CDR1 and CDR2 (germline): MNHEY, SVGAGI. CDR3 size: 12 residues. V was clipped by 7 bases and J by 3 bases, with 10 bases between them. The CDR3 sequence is CASTLTGYEQYF. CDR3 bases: TGTGCCAGCACCTTGACAGGCTACGAGCAGTACTTC.

The CDR3 DNA reads TGTGCCAGCAGCTTAGGGCGAAATACGGGGGAGCAGTACTTC. Translating gives CASSLGRNTGEQYF. The chain recombines TRBV7-3 with TRBJ2-7; D is possibly TRBD2 (5 bases). V shed 2 bases and J shed 7 bases, with 15 bases lying between them. The CDR3 runs 14 residues. The V gene's germline CDR1 is SGHTA and CDR2 FQGTGA.

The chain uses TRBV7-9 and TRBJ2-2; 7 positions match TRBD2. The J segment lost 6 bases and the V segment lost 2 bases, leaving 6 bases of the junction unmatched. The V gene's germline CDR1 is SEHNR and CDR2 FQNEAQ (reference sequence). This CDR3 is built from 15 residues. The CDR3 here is CASSLLREISGELFF. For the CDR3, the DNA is TGTGCCAGCAGCTTATTGCGGGAGATTTCCGGGGAGCTGTTTTTT.

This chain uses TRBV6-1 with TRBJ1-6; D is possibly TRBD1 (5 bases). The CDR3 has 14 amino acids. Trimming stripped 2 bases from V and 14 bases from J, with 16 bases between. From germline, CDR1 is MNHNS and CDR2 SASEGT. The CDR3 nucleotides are TGTGCCAGCAGTGAATACGTCCAGGGCGAAACCCTCCACTTT. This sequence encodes CASSEYVQGETLHF.

CDR3: CASSPWSSLYEQYF. The CDR3 nucleotides are TGTGCCAGCTCCCCTTGGAGCAGCCTCTACGAGCAGTACTTC. V and J are TRBV18 and TRBJ2-7; no clear D gene. The CDR3 is 14 amino acids. In germline, CDR1 is KGHSH, CDR2 LQKENI. V dropped 6 bases and J dropped 3 bases, with 15 bases sitting between them.

The CDR3 sequence: CASSSALAGGPGEQYF. The DNA of the CDR3 is TGTGCCAGCAGCTCTGCTTTAGCGGGAGGGCCCGGCGAGCAGTACTTC. V gene TRBV7-6 combines with J gene TRBJ2-7, with 11 bases identical to TRBD2. Germline assignment: CDR1 SGHVS and CDR2 FNYEAQ. The V segment lost 4 bases and the J segment 6 bases; nucleotides outside the gene matches: 11. The CDR3 runs 16 residues.

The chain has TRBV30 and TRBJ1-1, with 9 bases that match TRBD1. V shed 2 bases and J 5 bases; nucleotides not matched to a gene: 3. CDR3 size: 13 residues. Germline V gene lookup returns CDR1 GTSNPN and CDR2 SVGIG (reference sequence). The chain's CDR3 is CAWSRQGGTEAFF. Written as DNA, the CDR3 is TGTGCCTGGAGTCGACAGGGGGGGACTGAAGCTTTCTTT.

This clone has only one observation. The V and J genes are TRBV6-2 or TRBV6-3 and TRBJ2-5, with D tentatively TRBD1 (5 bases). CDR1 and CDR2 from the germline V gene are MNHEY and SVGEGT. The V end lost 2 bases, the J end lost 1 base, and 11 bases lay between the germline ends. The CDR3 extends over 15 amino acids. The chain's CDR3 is CASSYGATGQETQYF. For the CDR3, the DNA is TGTGCCAGCAGTTACGGCGCTACAGGCCAAGAGACCCAGTACTTC.

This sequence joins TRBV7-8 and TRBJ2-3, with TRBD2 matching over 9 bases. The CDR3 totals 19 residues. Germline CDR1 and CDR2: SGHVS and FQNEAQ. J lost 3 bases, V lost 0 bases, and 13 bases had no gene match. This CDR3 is CASSLARLFSGSGTDTQYF. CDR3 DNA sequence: TGTGCCAGCAGCTTAGCCAGATTATTTAGCGGGAGTGGTACAGATACGCAGTATTTT. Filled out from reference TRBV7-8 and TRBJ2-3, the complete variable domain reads GAGVSQSPRYKVAKRGQDVALRCDPISGHVSLFWYQQALGQGPEFLTYFQNEAQLDKSGLPSDRFFAERPEGSVSTLKIQRTQQEDSAVYLCASSLARLFSGSGTDTQYFGPGTRLTVL.

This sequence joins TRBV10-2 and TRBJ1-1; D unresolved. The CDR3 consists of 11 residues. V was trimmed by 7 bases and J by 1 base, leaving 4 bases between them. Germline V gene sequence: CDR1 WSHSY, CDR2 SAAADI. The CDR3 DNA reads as TGCGCCAGCATAGAGAACACTGAAGCTTTCTTT. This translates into CASIENTEAFF.

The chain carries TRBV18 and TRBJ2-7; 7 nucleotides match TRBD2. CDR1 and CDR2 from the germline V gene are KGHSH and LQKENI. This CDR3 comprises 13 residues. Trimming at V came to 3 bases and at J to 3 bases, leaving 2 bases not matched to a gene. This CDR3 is CASSPSGGYEQYF. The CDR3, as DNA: TGTGCCAGCTCACCTTCGGGGGGCTACGAGCAGTACTTC. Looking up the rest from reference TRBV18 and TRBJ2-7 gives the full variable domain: NAGVMQNPRHLVRRRGQEARLRCSPMKGHSHVYWYRQLPEEGLKFMVYLQKENIIDESGMPKERFSAEFPKEGPSILRIQQVVRGDSAAYFCASSPSGGYEQYFGPGTRLTVT.

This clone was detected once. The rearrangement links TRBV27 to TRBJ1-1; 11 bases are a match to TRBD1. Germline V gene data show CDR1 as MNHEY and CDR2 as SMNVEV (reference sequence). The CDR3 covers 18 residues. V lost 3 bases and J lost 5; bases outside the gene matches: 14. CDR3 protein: CASSFIVGTGGLQTEAFF. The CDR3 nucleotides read TGTGCCAGCAGTTTCATTGTTGGGACAGGGGGGCTCCAGACTGAAGCTTTCTTT.

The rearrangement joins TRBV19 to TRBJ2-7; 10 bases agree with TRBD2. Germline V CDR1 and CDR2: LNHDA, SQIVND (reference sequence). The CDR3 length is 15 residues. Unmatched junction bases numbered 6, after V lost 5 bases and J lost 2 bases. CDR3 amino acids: CASSSRTSGTYEQYF. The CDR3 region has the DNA TGTGCCAGTAGTTCACGGACTAGCGGTACCTACGAGCAGTACTTC.

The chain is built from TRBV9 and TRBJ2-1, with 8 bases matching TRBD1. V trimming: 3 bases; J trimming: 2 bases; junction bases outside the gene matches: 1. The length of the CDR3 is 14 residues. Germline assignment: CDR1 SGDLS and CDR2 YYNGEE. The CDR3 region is CASSGQGTYNEQFF. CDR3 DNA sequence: TGTGCCAGCAGCGGACAGGGGACCTACAATGAGCAGTTCTTC. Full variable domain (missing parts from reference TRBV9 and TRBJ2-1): DSGVTQTPKHLITATGQRVTLRCSPRSGDLSVYWYQQSLDQGLQFLIQYYNGEERAKGNILERFSAQQFPDLHSELNLSSLELGDSALYFCASSGQGTYNEQFFGPGTRLTVL.

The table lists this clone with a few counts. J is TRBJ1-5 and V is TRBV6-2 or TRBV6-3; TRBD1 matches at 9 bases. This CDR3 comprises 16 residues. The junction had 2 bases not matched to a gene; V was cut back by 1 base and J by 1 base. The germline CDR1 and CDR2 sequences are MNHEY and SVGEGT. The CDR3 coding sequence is TGTGCCAGCAGTTACTGGGGGACAGGGAGCAATCAGCCCCAGCATTTT. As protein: CASSYWGTGSNQPQHF.

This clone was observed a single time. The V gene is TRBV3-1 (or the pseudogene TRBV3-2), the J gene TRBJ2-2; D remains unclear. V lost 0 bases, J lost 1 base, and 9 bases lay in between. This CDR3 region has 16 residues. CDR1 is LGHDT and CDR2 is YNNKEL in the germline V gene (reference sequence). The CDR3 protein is CASSQDWRGNTGELFF. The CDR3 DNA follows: TGTGCCAGCAGCCAAGATTGGAGAGGGAACACCGGGGAGCTGTTTTTT.

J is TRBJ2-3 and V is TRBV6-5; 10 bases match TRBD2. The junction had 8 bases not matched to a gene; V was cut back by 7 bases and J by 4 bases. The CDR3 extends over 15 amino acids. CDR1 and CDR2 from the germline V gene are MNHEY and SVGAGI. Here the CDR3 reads CASILIAGGSDTQYF. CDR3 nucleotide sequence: TGTGCCAGCATTCTTATAGCGGGAGGCTCAGATACGCAGTATTTT.

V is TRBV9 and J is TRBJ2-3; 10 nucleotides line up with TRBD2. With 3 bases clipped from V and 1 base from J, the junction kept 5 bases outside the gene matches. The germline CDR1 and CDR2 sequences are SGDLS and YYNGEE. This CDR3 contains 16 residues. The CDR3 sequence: CASSGGLAARTDTQYF. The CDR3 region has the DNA TGTGCCAGCAGCGGAGGACTAGCGGCTCGCACAGATACGCAGTATTTT.